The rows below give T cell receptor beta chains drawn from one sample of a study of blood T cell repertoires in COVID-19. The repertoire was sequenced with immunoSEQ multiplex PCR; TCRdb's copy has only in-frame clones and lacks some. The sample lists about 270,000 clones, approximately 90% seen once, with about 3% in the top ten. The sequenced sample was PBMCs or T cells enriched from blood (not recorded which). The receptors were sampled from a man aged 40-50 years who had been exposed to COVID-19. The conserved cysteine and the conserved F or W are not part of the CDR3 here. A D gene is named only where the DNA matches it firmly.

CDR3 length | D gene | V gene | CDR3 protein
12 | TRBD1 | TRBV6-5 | ASSYRTGMYEQY
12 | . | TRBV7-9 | ASSSPVKGNTIY
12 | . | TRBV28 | ASRLSDRKLEAF
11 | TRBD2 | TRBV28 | ASITSGIYEQY
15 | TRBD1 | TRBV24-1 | ATSDYSTGGGKNIQY
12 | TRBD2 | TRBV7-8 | ASSFSGHTDTQY
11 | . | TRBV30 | AWMGESHYEQY
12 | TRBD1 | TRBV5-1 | ASSPGTGTYEQY
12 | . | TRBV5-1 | ASSLLAEGGEQF
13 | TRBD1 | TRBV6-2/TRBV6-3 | ASSGYRGFAEEQY
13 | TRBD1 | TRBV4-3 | ASSLLTGANTEAF
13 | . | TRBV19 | ASSKAGATVNEQF
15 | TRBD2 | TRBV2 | ASTGTTSQDRPYEQY
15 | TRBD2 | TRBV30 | AWKGVAGDYHSYEQY
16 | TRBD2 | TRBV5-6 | ASSPLAGGPLKGNEQF
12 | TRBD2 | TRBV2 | ASLPGLAGYEQY
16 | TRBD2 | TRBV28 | ASSLRLDLAGVLNEQF
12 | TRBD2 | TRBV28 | AAALRAGAYEQY
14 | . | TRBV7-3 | ASSLTRGRPYNEQF
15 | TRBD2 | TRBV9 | ASSVGFGLAGDNEQF
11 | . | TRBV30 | AWSRQVNTEAF
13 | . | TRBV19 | ASSVQVFSGNTIY
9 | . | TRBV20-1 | SAKAGETQY
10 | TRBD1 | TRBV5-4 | ASSGQTGDYT
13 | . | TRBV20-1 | SASPGTHNTGELF
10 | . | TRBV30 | AWSLRGSEQY
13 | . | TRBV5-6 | ASSLDGGTNEKLF
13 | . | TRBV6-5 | ASSITQNSNQPQH
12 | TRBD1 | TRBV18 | ASYKETGKDGYT
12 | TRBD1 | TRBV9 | ASSVGQGGYEQY
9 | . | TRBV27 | ASSSQDEQY
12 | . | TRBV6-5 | ASRTAENTGELF
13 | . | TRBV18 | ASSPPEHSGNTIY
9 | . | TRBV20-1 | SARAGYEQY
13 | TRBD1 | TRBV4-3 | ASSLTSKTGVGYT
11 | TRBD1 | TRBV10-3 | AINDRENTEAF
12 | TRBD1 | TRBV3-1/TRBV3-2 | ASSSGTGTYEQY
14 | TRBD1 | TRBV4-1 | ASSEQTGTGGHEQY
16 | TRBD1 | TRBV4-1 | ASSQDSPGQGFNEKLF
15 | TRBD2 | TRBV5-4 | ASSKAGGRGDTGELF
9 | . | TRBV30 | AAERNTEAF
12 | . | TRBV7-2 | ASSSAEGVGEQY
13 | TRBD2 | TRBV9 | ASSSQSGSHNEQF
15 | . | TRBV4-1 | ASSQEVFQGTGNTIY
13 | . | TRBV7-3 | ASSLSPAGTDTQY
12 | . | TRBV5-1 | ASSFTEMNTEAF
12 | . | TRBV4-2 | ASISTMGGGEAF
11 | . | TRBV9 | ASSVGGSDEQF
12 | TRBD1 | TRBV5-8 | ASSPGQGLGGYT
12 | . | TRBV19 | ASTAQGSGNTIY
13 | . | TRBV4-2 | ASSQERDKGYEQY
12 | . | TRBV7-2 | ASSSVGSGYGYT
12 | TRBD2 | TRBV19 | ASSIAGGPNEQF